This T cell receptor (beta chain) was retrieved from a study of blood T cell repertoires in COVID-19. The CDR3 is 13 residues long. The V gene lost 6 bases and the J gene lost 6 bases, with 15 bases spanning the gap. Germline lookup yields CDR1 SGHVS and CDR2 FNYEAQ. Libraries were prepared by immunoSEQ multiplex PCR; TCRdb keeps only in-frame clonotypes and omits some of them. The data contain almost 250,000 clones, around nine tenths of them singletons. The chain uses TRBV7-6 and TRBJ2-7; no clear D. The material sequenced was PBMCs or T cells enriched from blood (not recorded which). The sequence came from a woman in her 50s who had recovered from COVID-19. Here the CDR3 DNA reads TGTGCCAGCAGTGAGGCCGGTCTTTCCGAGCAGTACTTC. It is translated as CASSEAGLSEQYF.